This T cell receptor (beta chain) derives from a study of blood T cell repertoires in COVID-19. Across the whole study: Acute and convalescent COVID-19 specimens originated in the United States, Italy and Spain. Sample material is recorded as cDNA or gDNA derived from T cells, B-cell-depleted T cells, or PBMCs.

The authors' processing: It was from reference gene primer amplification that nucleated cell counts were estimated. Clones were read by immunoSEQ multiplex PCR, and TCRdb kept only the in-frame ones, dropping some. The V and J calls and the clone size are those of that table, but D and trimming were determined from the DNA. The table includes tens of thousands of clones, 75% to 90% detected once. What was sequenced was peripheral blood. The receptor's source is an older man with active or convalescent COVID-19.

Here the CDR3 DNA reads TGTGCCAGCAGCTTAGGCCGACAGGCCAGCACAGATACGCAGTATTTT. Translation gives CASSLGRQASTDTQYF. The rearrangement links TRBV11-3 to TRBJ2-3, with D perhaps TRBD1 (6 bases). This CDR3 comprises 16 residues. V dropped 1 base and J dropped 0 bases, with 11 bases sitting between them. Germline CDR1 SGHNT, CDR2 YENEEA.